The present entry profiles one T cell receptor beta chain with its context. Per germline, CDR1 SGHTA and CDR2 FQGTGA. Losses at the gene ends were 5 bases for V and 5 bases for J; bases not matched to a gene: 5. This CDR3 contains 13 residues. The sample belongs to a study of shared clonotypes between healthy human individuals. When samples were unsorted, 70 million to 95 million PBMCs were used for genomic DNA. Sequencing on ten immunoSEQ deep assay plates was performed for unsorted PBMC DNA. Sequencing was performed with immunoSEQ multiplex PCR; in TCRdb, only in-frame clones are kept and a portion is missing. The repertoire holds about 490,000 clones, around 80% seen once, with about 12% in the top ten.

This chain joins TRBV7-3 and TRBJ1-2; 7 bases align to TRBD1. The sample consisted of PBMCs. The source is a middle-aged woman in good health. Some clones in this sample may be carry-over from other donors' samples. The CDR3 bases are TGTGCCAGCAGCCCGGACAGGTTTTATGGCTACACCTTC. Amino acid sequence: CASSPDRFYGYTF.